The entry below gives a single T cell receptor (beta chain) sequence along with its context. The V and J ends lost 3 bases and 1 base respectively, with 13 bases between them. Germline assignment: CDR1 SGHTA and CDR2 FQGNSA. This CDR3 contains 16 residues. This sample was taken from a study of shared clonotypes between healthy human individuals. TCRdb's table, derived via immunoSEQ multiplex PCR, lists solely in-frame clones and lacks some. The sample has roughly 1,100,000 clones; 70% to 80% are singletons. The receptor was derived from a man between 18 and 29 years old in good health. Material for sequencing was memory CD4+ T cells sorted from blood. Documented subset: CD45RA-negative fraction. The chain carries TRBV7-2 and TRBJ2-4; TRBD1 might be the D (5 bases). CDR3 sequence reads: CASSFRHSGAKNIQYF. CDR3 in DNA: TGTGCCAGCAGCTTTAGACACTCAGGGGCCAAAAACATTCAGTACTTC.